This T cell receptor (beta chain) was identified during a study of cytomegalovirus exposure and HLA in healthy donors. Notes on the study in general: Testing in vitro showed three CMV-associated chains specific for CMV antigens.

As for this clone: Its target is unknown.

The germline V gene encodes CDR1 PRHDT and CDR2 FYEKMQ (reference sequence). This CDR3 spans 15 amino acids. Between the trimmed V and J ends, which lost 3 bases and 1 base, there was a span of 12 bases. TCRdb keeps only in-frame clones here, not all; method: immunoSEQ multiplex PCR. Among a few hundred thousand clones listed, just over 90% were seen once. This clonotype originated in a woman aged 18-29 years in good health and CMV-seronegative. The chain is built from TRBV13 and TRBJ1-1; tentative D call: TRBD1 (5 bases). Sequenced sample: PBMCs. CDR3 in amino acids: CASSLFRAGNTEAFF. Here the CDR3 DNA reads TGTGCCAGCAGCTTGTTCAGGGCTGGGAACACTGAAGCTTTCTTT.